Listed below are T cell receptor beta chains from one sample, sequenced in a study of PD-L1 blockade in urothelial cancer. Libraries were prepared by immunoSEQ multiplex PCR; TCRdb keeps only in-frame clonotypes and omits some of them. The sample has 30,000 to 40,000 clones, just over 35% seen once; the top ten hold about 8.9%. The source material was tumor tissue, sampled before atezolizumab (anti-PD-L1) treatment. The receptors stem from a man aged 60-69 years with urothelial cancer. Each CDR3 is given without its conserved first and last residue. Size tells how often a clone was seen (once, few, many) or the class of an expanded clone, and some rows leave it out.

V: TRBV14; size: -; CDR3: ASSAIRAIY
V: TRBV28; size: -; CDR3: ASSTGQPPEQY
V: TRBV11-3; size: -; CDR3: ASSLWQGQNTGELF
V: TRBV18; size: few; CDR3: ASSPPRTGLSSGETQY
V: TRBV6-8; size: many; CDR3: ASSQRDRRNYGYT
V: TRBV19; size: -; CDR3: ASSEGGQGTDTQY
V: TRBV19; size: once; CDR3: ASSDRDRGPTDTQY
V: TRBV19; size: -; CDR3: ASSNMELGETQY
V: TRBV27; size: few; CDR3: ASSLKGLANYGYT
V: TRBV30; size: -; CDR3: AWNRGGVTEAF
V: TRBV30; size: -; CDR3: AWSVRGQGHGYT
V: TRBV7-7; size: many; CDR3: ASSGDESTNEKLF
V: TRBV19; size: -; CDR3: ASSPGDSYEQY
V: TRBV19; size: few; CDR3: ASLNVLSSGNTIY
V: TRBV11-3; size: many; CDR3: ASSPTGTGGSEQY
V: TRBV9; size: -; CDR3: ASSVERSYNEQF
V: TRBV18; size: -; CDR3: ASSSTEKSTGELF
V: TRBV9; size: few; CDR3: ASSVGQGRGSEQY
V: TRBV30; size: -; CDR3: ASGRGSGNTIY
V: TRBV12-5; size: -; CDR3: ASGLAAGTGTGELF
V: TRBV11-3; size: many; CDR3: ASSPGQGVSYEQY
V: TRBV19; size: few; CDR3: ASSEGLAGGNIQY
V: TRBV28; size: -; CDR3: ASTPSSGGRSNQPQH
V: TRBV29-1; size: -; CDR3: SVWLAGKETQY
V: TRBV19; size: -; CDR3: ASSIDPAGTGATNEKLF
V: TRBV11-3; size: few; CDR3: ASSSLDRVNTEAF
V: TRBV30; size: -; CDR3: AYSEVQETQY
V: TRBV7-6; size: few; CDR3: ASSILGGGGEQY
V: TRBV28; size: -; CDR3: ASSGPSGNEQF
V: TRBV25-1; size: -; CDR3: ASSPNLHEQF
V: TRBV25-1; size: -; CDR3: ASSVDRAGGTDTQY
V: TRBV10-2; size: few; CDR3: ASSGQGIPYEQY
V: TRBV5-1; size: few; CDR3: ASSLGGNSNQPQH
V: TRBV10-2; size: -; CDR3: ASSESRAGVTEAF
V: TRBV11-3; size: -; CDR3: ASSLVASGTSTDTQY
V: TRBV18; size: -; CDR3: ASTPPRGTGELF
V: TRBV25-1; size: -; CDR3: ASSGLGDYGYT
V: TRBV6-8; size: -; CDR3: ASSYSGNYEQY
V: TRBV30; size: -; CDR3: AWSLNGPDTQY
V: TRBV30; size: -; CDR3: AWSVLEDGNSPLH
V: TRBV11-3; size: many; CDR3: ASSAKVGANYGYT
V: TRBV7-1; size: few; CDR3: ASSPTSDTDTQY
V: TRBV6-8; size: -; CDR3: ASRGVAGGAQTGELF
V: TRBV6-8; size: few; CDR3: ASSFGQGRSGNTIY
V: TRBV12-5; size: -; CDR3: ASEGGAGGYT
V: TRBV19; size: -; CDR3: ASSVIAGSKNIQY
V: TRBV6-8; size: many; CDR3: ASRRDRGNYGYT
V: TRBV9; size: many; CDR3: ASSVEARTAVSNYGYT